The next 27 T cell receptor beta chains were all read from a single sample in a study of shared clonotypes between healthy human individuals. Only in-frame clones appear in the TCRdb table, and some are missing; sequencing was by immunoSEQ multiplex PCR. Of approximately 340,000 clones listed, around 70% are singletons. Input material: memory CD4+ T cells sorted from blood. Subset given: CD45RA-negative fraction. Receptor source: a man aged 25-40 years in good health.

The V call is TRBV9, the J call TRBJ2-1; TRBD2 aligns across 7 bases. The germline gives CDR1 SGDLS, CDR2 YYNGEE. V gave up 0 bases and J gave up 7 bases; unmatched junction bases: 7. This CDR3 contains 15 residues. CDR3 sequence (DNA): TGTGCCAGCAGCGTAGGGCGGGAGTCAGGTAATGAGCAGTTCTTC. Translated: CASSVGRESGNEQFF. The complete variable domain, with remaining parts taken from reference TRBV9 and TRBJ2-1, reads DSGVTQTPKHLITATGQRVTLRCSPRSGDLSVYWYQQSLDQGLQFLIQYYNGEERAKGNILERFSAQQFPDLHSELNLSSLELGDSALYFCASSVGRESGNEQFFGPGTRLTVL.

This clone was counted between two and nine times. The CDR3 sequence is CASSSQGRRSGNTIYF. In DNA form, the CDR3 reads TGTGCCAGCAGTAGTCAGGGCCGAAGGTCTGGAAACACCATATATTTT. The chain couples TRBV2 to TRBJ1-3; D is possibly TRBD1 (5 bases). Trimming stripped 5 bases from V and 1 base from J, with 15 bases between. CDR1 and CDR2 from the germline V gene are SNHLY and FYNNEI. The CDR3 loop spans 16 amino acids.

This clone was recorded at least ten times. The chain is built from TRBV19 and TRBJ2-5; 7 bases agree with TRBD2. Germline CDR1 LNHDA, CDR2 SQIVND (reference sequence). The CDR3 contains 16 residues. V lost 6 bases, J lost 2 bases, and 12 bases stayed unmatched. The CDR3 DNA follows: TGTGCCAGTAGCCAGTCCGGACTAGTAGTTCAAGAGACCCAGTACTTC. This translates into CASSQSGLVVQETQYF.

CDR3 DNA sequence: TGTGCCAGCAGCCCAGTGTGGGGAACTGAAGCTTTCTTT. This gives the protein CASSPVWGTEAFF. The chain links TRBV6-1 to TRBJ1-1; D call uncertain. This CDR3 is 13 amino acids long. The V end lost 6 bases, the J end lost 5 bases, and 13 bases lay between the germline ends. Per germline, CDR1 MNHNS and CDR2 SASEGT.

This clone was recorded at least ten times. The J gene is TRBJ1-3, the V gene TRBV28; D not resolved. Trimming cost V 2 bases and J 4 bases, with 15 bases left between them. Germline V lookup: CDR1 MDHEN, CDR2 SYDVKM. This CDR3 has 16 residues. In nucleotides, the CDR3 is TGTGCCAGCAGTTTAAGCCGAATACTTGTCGGAAACACCATATATTTT. Its protein is CASSLSRILVGNTIYF. The variable domain in full, completed from reference TRBV28 and TRBJ1-3, reads DVKVTQSSRYLVKRTGEKVFLECVQDMDHENMFWYRQDPGLGLRLIYFSYDVKMKEKGDIPEGYSVSREKKERFSLILESASTNQTSMYLCASSLSRILVGNTIYFGEGSWLTVV.

This clone was seen a few times. This chain connects TRBV5-6 to TRBJ2-3; no reliable D call. This CDR3 contains 16 residues. Trimming removed 2 bases at V and 0 bases at J, with 13 bases between. Germline CDR1 SGHDT, CDR2 YYEEEE. This CDR3 reads CASSFYRSSSTDTQYF. The CDR3 bases are TGTGCCAGCAGCTTTTATAGGAGTAGCAGCACAGATACGCAGTATTTT.

Concerning this clone itself: It differs at one base from a far larger clone, so likely a read error. The gene calls are TRBV6-5 and TRBJ2-1; 10 nucleotides match TRBD2. Germline CDR1 MNHEY, CDR2 SVGAGI. This CDR3 has 14 residues. The CDR3, as DNA: TGTGCCGGCAGGTACGGGGCGACTAGCGGGTTGCAGTTCTTC. This translates into CAGRYGATSGLQFF.

The chain couples TRBV6-1 to TRBJ2-5; D is uncertain. Germline V gives CDR1 MNHNS, CDR2 SASEGT. The CDR3 length is 14 residues. V was shortened by 6 bases and J by 5 bases, with 16 bases between the two germline ends. The CDR3 nucleotides read TGTGCCAGCAGGGGCTCCCTTTATGAGGAGACCCAGTACTTC. Translating it yields CASRGSLYEETQYF.

This clone is medium-sized. The identical CDR3 is also encoded by other nucleotide sequences in the sample. The gene calls are TRBV2 and TRBJ1-1; D uncertain. Trimming removed 5 bases at V and 7 bases at J, with 8 bases between. Germline loops: CDR1 SNHLY, CDR2 FYNNEI. The CDR3 extends over 11 amino acids. The CDR3 spells CASSYDGEAFF. The CDR3, as DNA: TGTGCCAGCAGTTATGACGGTGAAGCTTTCTTT.

This clone was detected a few times. The chain employs TRBV7-3 and TRBJ2-1, with 10 bases that match TRBD2. CDR1 and CDR2 (germline): SGHTA, FQGTGA. The V gene end was trimmed by 3 bases and the J gene end by 7 bases; junction bases not matched to a gene: 6. This CDR3 has 15 amino acids. The CDR3 reads CASSFASGRANEQFF. DNA of the CDR3: TGTGCCAGCAGCTTTGCCAGCGGGAGGGCGAATGAGCAGTTCTTC.

The rearrangement links TRBV10-2 to TRBJ2-5, with 11 bases that match TRBD2. The CDR3 totals 17 residues. With V trimmed by 2 bases and J by 2 bases, 7 bases remained unmatched. CDR1 is WSHSY, CDR2 SAAADI, per germline. The CDR3 bases are TGCGCCAGCAGTGAGCCAGCCGGGACTAGCGGACAAGAGACCCAGTACTTC. This translates into CASSEPAGTSGQETQYF.

The chain carries TRBV6-1 and TRBJ2-2, with 8 bases aligning to TRBD1. CDR1 and CDR2 from the germline V gene are MNHNS and SASEGT. This CDR3 contains 13 residues. Losses at the gene ends were 8 bases for V and 3 bases for J; bases not matched to a gene: 2. The CDR3 protein is CASRTGYTGELFF. The CDR3 DNA reads as TGTGCCAGCCGGACAGGGTACACCGGGGAGCTGTTTTTT.

The chain is built from TRBV27 and TRBJ2-3; no definite D call. Trimming took 5 bases from V and 4 from J, leaving 13 bases between them. This CDR3 is 14 amino acids long. Germline V gene data show CDR1 as MNHEY and CDR2 as SMNVEV (reference sequence). This chain's CDR3 is CASSPNLASDTQYF. DNA of the CDR3: TGTGCCAGCAGTCCCAACCTTGCCTCAGATACGCAGTATTTT.

V usage is TRBV6-1 and J usage is TRBJ2-2, with TRBD1 as a possible D gene (6 bases). CDR1 MNHNS and CDR2 SASEGT come from the germline V gene. The germline V and J ends were trimmed by 8 bases and 4 bases, with 14 bases remaining between them. The CDR3 is 14 residues long. CDR3 loop: CASLRQESTGELFF. In nucleotides, the CDR3 is TGTGCCAGCCTCAGACAGGAGAGCACCGGGGAGCTGTTTTTT.

The chain employs TRBV4-1 and TRBJ2-3, with D possibly being TRBD1 or TRBD2 (5 bases each). The CDR3 has 16 amino acids. V lost 0 bases, J lost 0 bases, and 10 bases lay in between. Germline CDR1 is MGHRA and CDR2 is YSYEKL. The CDR3 is CASSQEGVASTDTQYF. In nucleotides, the CDR3 is TGCGCCAGCAGCCAAGAGGGGGTAGCGAGCACAGATACGCAGTATTTT.

This clone was counted ten times or more. J is TRBJ1-5 and V is TRBV4-1; D perhaps matches TRBD1 (5 bases). Germline CDR1 and CDR2: MGHRA and YSYEKL. This CDR3 comprises 16 residues. V shed 1 base and J shed 7 bases, with 17 bases lying between them. The CDR3 DNA follows: TGCGCCAGCAGCCAAGTAGAGTCAGGGATACGGCAGCCCCAGCATTTT. As protein: CASSQVESGIRQPQHF.

V is TRBV19 and J is TRBJ2-5; D is possibly TRBD1 (6 bases). The V end was cut by 1 base, the J end by 5 bases, with 14 bases between. This CDR3 region has 15 residues. CDR1 LNHDA and CDR2 SQIVND come from the germline V gene (reference sequence). The CDR3: CASSIGTGPGETQYF. CDR3 sequence (DNA): TGTGCCAGTAGTATAGGAACAGGGCCTGGGGAGACCCAGTACTTC.

This clone was detected only a few times. J is TRBJ2-2 and V is TRBV6-1; TRBD1 might be the D (6 bases). Trimming cost V 5 bases and J 4 bases, with 14 bases left between them. The germline gives CDR1 MNHNS, CDR2 SASEGT. The CDR3 runs to 15 residues. The CDR3, as DNA: TGTGCCAGCAGTCTGACAGGCTCGAGCACCGGGGAGCTGTTTTTT. Protein product: CASSLTGSSTGELFF.

This clone appeared a single time. The V call is TRBV11-2, the J call TRBJ1-5; D may be TRBD1 (6 bases). Between the trimmed V and J ends, which lost 3 bases and 0 bases, there was a span of 9 bases. This CDR3 has 15 amino acids. Germline V gene lookup returns CDR1 SGHAT and CDR2 FQNNGV. CDR3 sequence reads: CASSLDSYSNQPQHF. CDR3 bases: TGTGCCAGCAGCTTGGACAGCTATAGCAATCAGCCCCAGCATTTT.

The chain links TRBV5-5 to TRBJ1-1, with TRBD1 matching over 7 bases. The junction had 7 bases not matched to a gene; V was cut back by 5 bases and J by 0 bases. Germline V lookup: CDR1 SGHKS, CDR2 YYEKEE (reference sequence). CDR3 length: 15 residues. The CDR3 DNA follows: TGTGCCAGCAGTTCCGCAGGGGGGATGAACACTGAAGCTTTCTTT. It specifies CASSSAGGMNTEAFF. The whole variable domain, remainder taken from reference TRBV5-5 and TRBJ1-1, is DAGVTQSPTHLIKTRGQQVTLRCSPISGHKSVSWYQQVLGQGPQFIFQYYEKEERGRGNFPDRFSARQFPNYSSELNVNALLLGDSALYLCASSSAGGMNTEAFFGQGTRLTVV.

The chain has TRBV28 and TRBJ1-3, with 8 bases that match TRBD1. CDR1 MDHEN and CDR2 SYDVKM come from the germline V gene. Trimming cost V 8 bases and J 6 bases; bases outside gene matches: 9. This CDR3 contains 14 residues. Written as DNA, the CDR3 is TGTGCCAGCGGCCTCAGGGGGCGCGAAAACACCATATATTTT. Protein product: CASGLRGRENTIYF.

The rearrangement uses TRBV28 and TRBJ1-5; 8 bases match TRBD1. Unmatched junction bases numbered 3, after V lost 7 bases and J lost 1 base. The CDR3 runs to 14 residues. Looked up from germline, CDR1 is MDHEN and CDR2 is SYDVKM. This CDR3 is CASKDRASNQPQHF. CDR3 DNA sequence: TGTGCCAGCAAGGACAGGGCCAGCAATCAGCCCCAGCATTTT.

The count of this clone is one. V gene TRBV9 combines with J gene TRBJ1-5; 8 nucleotides agree with TRBD1. The CDR3 length is 14 residues. Germline-derived CDR1 and CDR2 are SGDLS and YYNGEE. V lost 4 bases to trimming and J lost 5 bases; unmatched junction nucleotides: 5. The CDR3 sequence: CASSQTGEYQPQHF. CDR3 coding DNA: TGTGCCAGCAGCCAGACAGGGGAATATCAGCCCCAGCATTTT.

The V call is TRBV11-2, the J call TRBJ2-1, with 11 nucleotides matching TRBD2. Germline V gene data show CDR1 as SGHAT and CDR2 as FQNNGV. This CDR3 contains 17 residues. V shed 4 bases and J 4 bases; nucleotides not matched to a gene: 9. The chain's CDR3 is CASSSLIVAGGYNEQFF. The CDR3 DNA sequence: TGTGCCAGCAGCTCCCTAATTGTAGCGGGAGGGTACAATGAGCAGTTCTTC.

The chain uses TRBV28 and TRBJ1-5; 7 bases map to TRBD1. Germline CDR1 is MDHEN and CDR2 is SYDVKM. The CDR3 length is 15 residues. Trimming took 6 bases from V and 4 from J; bases not matched to a gene: 9. The DNA for the CDR3 is TGTGCCAGCAGCTTTACAGGGGCATCTAATCAGCCCCAGCATTTT. Encoded protein: CASSFTGASNQPQHF.

This clone was observed a few times. CDR3 bases: TGTGCCAGCAGCCTTACAGGGGGCGCGAAGACCCAGTACTTC. Translated: CASSLTGGAKTQYF. The chain combines TRBV7-9 with TRBJ2-5; 9 nucleotides line up with TRBD1. From germline, CDR1 is SEHNR and CDR2 FQNEAQ (reference sequence). The CDR3 runs 14 residues. V trimming: 5 bases; J trimming: 6 bases; junction bases outside the gene matches: 7.

The V gene is TRBV13, the J gene TRBJ2-7, with 7 bases that match TRBD2. J gave up 4 bases and V 6 bases, and 9 bases lay outside the gene matches. This CDR3 comprises 14 residues. CDR1 PRHDT and CDR2 FYEKMQ come from the germline V gene (reference sequence). The CDR3 DNA reads TGTGCCAGCAGTCAAGCGGGATACCAGTACGAGCAGTACTTC. Translation gives CASSQAGYQYEQYF.